The entry below gives a single T cell receptor beta chain sequence along with its context. Its antigen has not been determined. One base away there is no much larger clone; base qualities are not given. The source of the sample is a study of blood T cell repertoires in COVID-19 (dated by TCRdb to 2018 to 2020). Broadly, across the study: Samples covering the acute and convalescent phases of COVID-19 were provided by collaborators in the United States, Italy and Spain. The prospective study material was composed of cDNA or gDNA derived from T cells, B-cell-depleted T cells, or PBMCs. Subjects who had been exposed to COVID-19, were actively infected with it, or had recovered from it provided the deeply sampled blood TCRbeta repertoires that made up the dataset. A freely available public database, intended as a resource for researchers studying the immune response to SARS-CoV-2, is where the repertoires were released. The samples were drawn from two sources: the first 160 participants of the ongoing ImmuneRACE study, and about 1,300 subjects contributed by 6 global collaborators. Nearly every sample came with metadata listing a de-identified subject ID, COVID-19 status, age in years and sex. Where available, HLA class I and class II types were taken from metadata supplied by the sample provider and were not determined by assay-based typing. What the authors observed across the whole study: The quantity of clinical and demographic metadata differed by source and by participant and was supplied without curation.

Samples from volunteer blood donors who had recovered from COVID-19 were contributed by a second Seattle source. The collaborating institutions used their own protocols to collect whole blood in K2EDTA tubes. Collaborator samples were shipped for TCRbeta analysis as frozen whole blood, isolated PBMCs, or DNA extracted from either sample type. The immunoSEQ Assay, a bias-controlled multiplex PCR, was used to amplify TCRbeta CDR3 regions from genomic DNA. Turning to the authors' computational methods: The number of nucleated cells in each sample was estimated from the amplification of reference gene primers within the assay. Sequence reads were collapsed and filtered to measure the absolute abundance of every unique TCRbeta CDR3 rearrangement. Productive Simpson clonality was computed per sample as the square root of Simpson's diversity index over productive rearrangements. Sourced from immuneACCESS, this table was stored by TCRdb with only in-frame sequences that have V and J called. A share of the clones is absent; for the studies checked, an unresolved V gene accounts for under half, and the remainder has no known explanation. That table is the source of V, J and clone size, and D and trimming were worked out from the DNA. This sample is represented by around 260,000 clones; around 87% of them were singletons. Of the sample, 1.5% falls within the top ten clones.

The germline V gene supplies CDR1 KGHSH and CDR2 LQKENI. Counted from cysteine to phenylalanine, this CDR3 has 14 amino acids. CDR3 DNA only is kept here, 42 bases in frame from base 1. Trimming removed 5 bases from V and 0 bases from J, leaving 10 bases between the germline ends. Sequenced input: peripheral blood. The receptor chain draws on TRBV18 and TRBJ1-2; the D gene is perhaps TRBD1, from 6 matching bases. The sequence derives from a middle-aged woman who had recovered from COVID-19. The CDR3 has the sequence CASSWTETNYGYTF. The DNA sequence is given as TGTGCCAGCTCATGGACAGAAACTAACTATGGCTACACCTTC.